The rows below give T cell receptor beta chains drawn from one sample of a study of CD8 T cells in Susac syndrome. TCRdb fed the immunoSEQ multiplex PCR reads into MiXCR, producing one record per CDR3 protein. The table has 200,000 to 300,000 distinct CDR3 sequences, 96% seen once. The sample was CD4+ T cells from PBMCs. These receptors all stem from a human donor with Susac syndrome. Both conserved end residues are part of each CDR3.

cdr3_aa	v_call
CSAARSADTQYF	TRBV20-1
CASSSRTEQYF	TRBV7-9
CATSKGAYGYTF	TRBV6-1
CASSLKTTEAFF	TRBV28
CSGTGTGDEKLFF	TRBV29-1
CASSLPGAGQETQYF	TRBV7-3
CASTLPRGGTDTQYF	TRBV5-1
CASSKRLGYTF	TRBV19
CASSIVGGSYEQYF	TRBV19
CATSRVQESRDTQYF	TRBV15
CASSSGDHTQPQHF	TRBV9
CASSTGTPLQETQYF	TRBV9
CAWGSSSYSPLHF	TRBV30
CATSAPTETVDEQYF	TRBV15
CASSLMAGANTEAFF	TRBV7-9
CGHIPEQYF	TRBV10-3
CASSFGLANYNEQFF	TRBV27
CAWSAPGPTYYGYTF	TRBV30
CAWSEGGADEQFF	TRBV30
CATSNRTSGRVHNEQFF	TRBV15
CASSFPDMNYGYTF	TRBV28
CASSLGDRELGQPQHF	TRBV13
CASSGDLTETQYF	TRBV9
CATSDRTPSVFF	TRBV24-1
CASSLRRGDGYTF	TRBV12-3/TRBV12-4
CATSTQLLGIYSNQPQHF	TRBV15
CSASGVIRTDTQYF	TRBV20-1
CASSLLNTDTQYF	TRBV7-9
CATSRSGNNEQFF	TRBV24-1
CASNAGTVYGYTF	TRBV6-1
CASSWDSRVF	TRBV7-9
CSANQGNTEAFF	TRBV20-1
CSVDASTDTQYF	TRBV29-1
CASRPKKIAGVSNEQFF	TRBV3-1
CSARVSGRGTDTQYF	TRBV20-1
CSAGGGRALNEQFF	TRBV20-1
CSARPGGLPYNEQFF	TRBV20-1
CATSRDPDSWETQYF	TRBV15
CASRTDPIGEQYF	TRBV19
CASKLTGNTEAFF	TRBV7-2
CASSPRTSGSYEQYF	TRBV18
CASSSWRGTGELFF	TRBV7-8
CASQRAGSEQYF	TRBV6-6
CASSLNWAGSSYNEQFF	TRBV5-1
CAGRAGTVDTQYF	TRBV10-3
CASRKSADTEAFF	TRBV7-9